The 23 T cell receptor beta chains given below trace back to one sample, sequenced in a study of blood T cell repertoires in COVID-19. Libraries were prepared by immunoSEQ multiplex PCR; TCRdb keeps only in-frame clonotypes and omits some of them. The data show 250,000 to 350,000 clones, more than 70% seen once. Specimen: peripheral blood. The receptors were sampled from a woman aged 50 to 65 who had recovered from COVID-19.

The J gene is TRBJ1-5, the V gene TRBV19; D might be TRBD1 (6 bases). The CDR3 is 14 residues long. Trimming pared 9 bases from V and 0 bases from J, leaving 12 bases between. The germline gives CDR1 LNHDA, CDR2 SQIVND (reference sequence). CDR3 nucleotides: TGTGCCAGCGGGGGGGCAACTAGCAATCAGCCCCAGCATTTT. It specifies CASGGATSNQPQHF.

The rearrangement joins TRBV2 to TRBJ1-3; 10 nucleotides match TRBD1. CDR3 length: 15 residues. Trimming took 0 bases from V and 9 from J; bases not matched to a gene: 5. CDR1 and CDR2 from the germline V gene are SNHLY and FYNNEI. The CDR3, as DNA: TGTGCCAGCAGTGAAGCGGGACAGGGGATCGGCACCATATATTTT. This encodes CASSEAGQGIGTIYF. Full variable domain (outside the CDR3, taken from reference TRBV2 and TRBJ1-3): EPEVTQTPSHQVTQMGQEVILRCVPISNHLYFYWYRQILGQKVEFLVSFYNNEISEKSEIFDDQFSVERPDGSNFTLKIRSTKLEDSAMYFCASSEAGQGIGTIYFGEGSWLTVV.

The V and J genes are TRBV4-3 and TRBJ1-6; perhaps TRBD1 as D (6 bases). V gave up 4 bases and J gave up 9 bases, with 19 bases separating them. CDR1 is LGHNA and CDR2 is YSLEER in the germline V gene. The CDR3 totals 16 residues. As DNA, the CDR3 is TGCGCCAGCAGCCCCGCGGCCGTGAAGGGGGTTTCACCCCTCCACTTT. Translating gives CASSPAAVKGVSPLHF.

The chain combines TRBV28 with TRBJ1-4; the D gene is possibly TRBD1 (5 bases). The germline V gene has CDR1 MDHEN and CDR2 SYDVKM. V shed 4 bases and J shed 6 bases, with 21 bases lying between them. The CDR3 loop spans 17 amino acids. Here the CDR3 reads CASSSLLGGGLDEKLFF. CDR3 in DNA: TGTGCCAGCAGTTCCCTACTCGGGGGGGGATTAGATGAAAAACTGTTTTTT.

As DNA, the CDR3 is TGTGCCAGCAGCCTCAGCTCCTACGAGCAGTACTTC. Its translation is CASSLSSYEQYF. V gene TRBV6-6 combines with J gene TRBJ2-7; D gene uncertain. The V gene's germline CDR1 is MNHNY and CDR2 SVGAGI (reference sequence). The V end was cut by 6 bases, the J end by 0 bases, with 6 bases between. The CDR3 is 12 residues long.

This rearrangement joins TRBV7-9 to TRBJ2-5; D perhaps matches TRBD2 (6 bases). Germline loops: CDR1 SEHNR, CDR2 FQNEAQ (reference sequence). V lost 6 bases, J lost 3 bases, and 11 bases lay in between. The CDR3 has 13 residues. The CDR3 DNA follows: TGTGCCAGCAGGTCGGGACTTAAAGAGACCCAGTACTTC. It translates to CASRSGLKETQYF.

The V call is TRBV27, the J call TRBJ1-5; D not certain. Germline V CDR1 and CDR2: MNHEY, SMNVEV (reference sequence). Trimming cost V 5 bases and J 0 bases, with 8 bases left between them. This CDR3 is 14 amino acids long. The CDR3 DNA reads TGTGCCAGCAGTCCCCTAAGTAGCAATCAGCCCCAGCATTTT. Protein product: CASSPLSSNQPQHF.

The gene calls are TRBV5-1 and TRBJ2-3; D gene unclear. V was clipped by 3 bases and J by 0 bases, with 5 bases between them. The germline V gene has CDR1 SGHRS and CDR2 YFSETQ. The CDR3 contains 13 residues. The CDR3 spells CASSSSSTDTQYF. CDR3 coding DNA: TGCGCCAGCAGCTCGAGTAGCACAGATACGCAGTATTTT.

The chain links TRBV28 to TRBJ1-2, with 9 bases matching TRBD1. CDR1 is MDHEN and CDR2 is SYDVKM in the germline V gene. Germline trimming cut 1 base from V and 0 bases from J; bases unmatched to any gene: 3. The CDR3 sequence is 16 residues long. CDR3 in DNA: TGTGCCAGCAGTTTATTGACAGGGGGAGCTAACTATGGCTACACCTTC. Translated, it gives CASSLLTGGANYGYTF.

The chain recombines TRBV29-1 with TRBJ2-7, with 10 bases that match TRBD1. Trimming cost V 0 bases and J 3 bases; bases outside gene matches: 5. Germline lookup yields CDR1 SQVTM and CDR2 ANQGSEA. The length of the CDR3 is 15 residues. CDR3 DNA: TGCAGCGTTGAAGATCGAGGGGACAGGGGCTACGAGCAGTACTTC. The encoded protein is CSVEDRGDRGYEQYF.

This clone came up a few times. The rearrangement links TRBV7-2 to TRBJ1-1; D possibly corresponds to TRBD1 (6 bases). There are 14 residues in the CDR3. The V end was cut by 4 bases, the J end by 2 bases, with 11 bases between. Germline V lookup: CDR1 SGHTA, CDR2 FQGNSA. The CDR3 DNA reads as TGTGCCAGCAGCTCTGGACAGATTAACACTGAAGCTTTCTTT. It translates to CASSSGQINTEAFF.

This clone was seen more than once but under ten times. This chain uses TRBV19 with TRBJ2-1; weak D call: TRBD1 (6 bases). CDR1 and CDR2 (germline): LNHDA, SQIVND (reference sequence). CDR3 length: 12 amino acids. Trimming pared 7 bases from V and 3 bases from J, leaving 7 bases between. This CDR3 reads CASKGGYNEQFF. CDR3 nucleotide sequence: TGTGCCAGTAAAGGGGGCTACAATGAGCAGTTCTTC.

This chain joins TRBV7-9 and TRBJ2-5, with TRBD1 matching over 7 bases. Germline CDR1 and CDR2: SEHNR and FQNEAQ (reference sequence). The ends lost 5 bases at V and 5 bases at J; junction bases unmatched: 8. This CDR3 is 14 amino acids long. This chain's CDR3 is CASSARQGRETQYF. As DNA, the CDR3 is TGTGCCAGCAGCGCCCGACAGGGTAGGGAGACCCAGTACTTC.

This rearrangement joins TRBV9 to TRBJ1-5, with D unclear. The V gene lost 2 bases and the J gene lost 1 base, with 10 bases spanning the gap. The CDR3 length is 15 residues. Germline loops: CDR1 SGDLS, CDR2 YYNGEE. Written as DNA, the CDR3 is TGTGCCAGCAGCGTGAGCGGGGAGAGCAATCAGCCCCAGCATTTT. This codes for CASSVSGESNQPQHF.

The chain links TRBV6-6 to TRBJ1-2; 9 bases match TRBD1. V trimming: 4 bases; J trimming: 8 bases; junction bases outside the gene matches: 5. Germline CDR1 is MNHNY and CDR2 is SVGAGI (reference sequence). This CDR3 has 13 amino acids. The CDR3 nucleotides are TGTGCCAGCAGTTCTAACAGGGGGCACGGCTACACCTTC. The encoded protein is CASSSNRGHGYTF.

J is TRBJ1-6 and V is TRBV13, with unresolved D. This CDR3 comprises 14 residues. Deletions cut 4 bases from V and 5 bases from J, with 9 bases between. Germline loops: CDR1 PRHDT, CDR2 FYEKMQ (reference sequence). The CDR3 DNA follows: TGTGCCAGCAGCTACGGACTGAATAATTCACCCCTCCACTTT. The encoded protein is CASSYGLNNSPLHF.

This chain links TRBV19 with TRBJ1-2, with TRBD1 matching 8 bases. Germline CDR1 LNHDA, CDR2 SQIVND (reference sequence). V shed 1 base and J 6 bases; nucleotides not matched to a gene: 10. There are 16 residues in the CDR3. The CDR3 sequence: CASSIGTGTKIDGYTF. CDR3 coding DNA: TGTGCCAGTAGTATAGGGACAGGGACCAAAATCGATGGCTACACCTTC.

J is TRBJ2-2 and V is TRBV7-2; a possible D gene is TRBD1 (5 bases). From germline, CDR1 is SGHTA and CDR2 FQGNSA. V was cut by 1 base and J by 6 bases, with 9 bases left in between. The CDR3 has 14 residues. The CDR3 DNA sequence: TGTGCCAGCAGCTTAGGGGGCAGCGCCGGGGAGCTGTTTTTT. Residues: CASSLGGSAGELFF.

This chain uses TRBV28 with TRBJ1-2, with D possibly being TRBD1 (6 bases). Germline values: CDR1 MDHEN, CDR2 SYDVKM. The CDR3 extends over 15 amino acids. The ends were cut back, 5 bases at V and 0 bases at J, with 13 bases in the middle. CDR3 loop: CASSLRDTSNYGYTF. The CDR3 region has the DNA TGTGCCAGCAGTCTCCGGGACACCTCTAACTATGGCTACACCTTC.

This chain links TRBV29-1 with TRBJ2-1, with D possibly matching TRBD2 (6 bases). Germline assignment: CDR1 SQVTM and CDR2 ANQGSEA. Trimming took off 3 bases at V and 0 bases at J, with 15 bases between the two ends. This CDR3 spans 16 amino acids. CDR3 sequence (DNA): TGCAGCGTTGAGGAAGGAGGGTCGAGCTCCTACAATGAGCAGTTCTTC. Translated: CSVEEGGSSSYNEQFF.

This clone turned up a few times. The rearrangement joins TRBV5-4 to TRBJ2-3; 7 nucleotides match TRBD2. With V trimmed by 4 bases and J by 1 base, 6 bases remained unmatched. Germline assignment: CDR1 SGHNT and CDR2 YYREEE (reference sequence). The CDR3 extends over 15 amino acids. CDR3 coding DNA: TGTGCCAGCAGCCCGCTGCTAGCGGGCACAGATACGCAGTATTTT. This translates into CASSPLLAGTDTQYF.

CDR3 sequence: CAWSEARDPHNEQFF. CDR3 coding DNA: TGTGCCTGGAGTGAAGCGCGGGATCCCCACAATGAGCAGTTCTTC. V usage is TRBV30 and J usage is TRBJ2-1; weak D call: TRBD2 (6 bases). This CDR3 is 15 amino acids long. Germline V CDR1 and CDR2: GTSNPN, SVGIG (reference sequence). With 1 base removed from V and 5 bases from J, the gap between germline ends came to 15 bases.

This clone was seen a few times. V gene TRBV6-5 combines with J gene TRBJ2-2, with 8 bases that match TRBD1. Germline lookup yields CDR1 MNHEY and CDR2 SVGAGI. The CDR3 extends over 15 amino acids. Trimming at V came to 10 bases and at J to 7 bases, leaving 14 bases not matched to a gene. The CDR3 spells CATARDRTTSGELFF. The CDR3 bases are TGTGCCACGGCCCGGGACAGGACAACTAGCGGGGAGCTGTTTTTT.